This is a list of T cell receptor beta chains from one sample in a study of shared clonotypes between healthy human individuals. Produced via immunoSEQ multiplex PCR; TCRdb's table is partial and in-frame only. The sample has more than 2,000,000 clones; about 92% are singletons. The sequencing input was naive CD4+ T cells sorted from blood. The receptor set was obtained from a man between 18 and 29 years old in good health. Each CDR3 is given with its conserved first and last residue. D genes are given only for firm matches. Clone sizes are given selectively: once, few, many, or a class where the clone is expanded.

j_call	v_call	clone_size	d_call	cdr3_nt	cdr3_aa
TRBJ1-5	TRBV19	NA	TRBD1	TGTGCCAGTAGTATAAAAGGGACAGGGTGGGGCAATCAGCCCCAGCATTTT	CASSIKGTGWGNQPQHF
TRBJ1-2	TRBV19	NA	NA	TGTGCCAGTAGTATTCCGGGACGCCCTTCCTATGGCTACACCTTC	CASSIPGRPSYGYTF
TRBJ1-2	TRBV30	NA	TRBD1	TGTGCCTGGAGTGTACAAAGGGGGCTCTATGGCTACACCTTC	CAWSVQRGLYGYTF
TRBJ2-7	TRBV5-1	NA	TRBD1	TGCGCCAGCAGCTTGGGGGGACAGCTTAATCCCTACGAGCAGTACTTC	CASSLGGQLNPYEQYF
TRBJ1-5	TRBV15	NA	NA	TGTGCCACCAGCAGAAATGGAATAGGGAGCAATCAGCCCCAGCATTTT	CATSRNGIGSNQPQHF
TRBJ2-3	TRBV2	few	TRBD1	TGTGCCAGCAGCTCGGACAGGGCTAGCACAGATACGCAGTATTTT	CASSSDRASTDTQYF
TRBJ1-5	TRBV6-1	few	TRBD1	TGTGCCAGCAGTGATGGGGACAGGGACAATCAGCCCCAGCATTTT	CASSDGDRDNQPQHF
TRBJ2-1	TRBV5-1	NA	NA	TGCGCCAGCAGCTTTGACACGAGCTCCTACAATGAGCAGTTCTTC	CASSFDTSSYNEQFF
TRBJ2-2	TRBV21-1	NA	NA	TGTGCCAGCAGCAAAGCCCTTACTACAGGGGCGTTCACCGGGGAGCTGTTTTTT	CASSKALTTGAFTGELFF
TRBJ2-1	TRBV5-1	NA	NA	TGCGCCAGCAGCCAAACTGGGAATGAGCAGTTCTTC	CASSQTGNEQFF
TRBJ2-2	TRBV6-5	NA	NA	TGTGCCAGCAGTTACACGATAAATACAGGAACCGGGGAGCTGTTTTTT	CASSYTINTGTGELFF
TRBJ1-2	TRBV7-2	NA	NA	TGTGCCAGCAGCTACGGGGGAGCTACGAGGGGCTACACCTTC	CASSYGGATRGYTF
TRBJ1-2	TRBV27	NA	NA	TGTGCCAGCAGTACCCGGGACACGTTGAATGGCTACACCTTC	CASSTRDTLNGYTF
TRBJ2-1	TRBV2	NA	TRBD2	TGTGCCAGCACCCTCGGGACTAGCGGGGGAAATGAGCAGTTCTTC	CASTLGTSGGNEQFF